This TCR beta chain was sequenced in a study of CD8 T cells in ankylosing spondylitis. Broader study findings: A motif in TCR beta, a set of fewer than ten highly homologous variants, appeared characteristic of ankylosing spondylitis blood. A number of the motif variants had already been described in reactive arthritis synovial fluid and blood.

With V trimmed by 3 bases and J by 4 bases, 5 bases remained unmatched. Germline CDR1 SGHDT, CDR2 YYEEEE. The CDR3 runs to 14 residues. TCRdb reprocessed the 5' RACE reads with MiXCR, giving one entry per CDR3 protein. This table holds 800,000 to 900,000 distinct CDR3 sequences, around 11% found once. A few counts support this clonotype. The antigen is unknown. The chain has TRBV5-6 and TRBJ1-2, with TRBD1 matching 8 bases. The clonotype comes from a male donor with ankylosing spondylitis. The sequenced sample was blood, either unsorted or a sorted T cell fraction (not recorded which). CDR3 amino acids: CASSSPDRAYGYTF. CDR3 DNA: TGTGCCAGCAGCTCGCCGGACAGGGCCTATGGCTACACCTTC.